What follows are 13 T cell receptor beta chains derived from one specimen sequenced in a study of radiation and T cells in renal cell carcinoma. This sample's treatment: treatment-naive control, cytoreductive nephrectomy. TCRdb's table, derived via immunoSEQ multiplex PCR, lists solely in-frame clones and lacks some. The sample carries more than 10,000 clones, roughly 65% recorded once. The sample here was tumor tissue, taken from a patient whose treatment was nephrectomy without radiotherapy. The receptors stem from a woman aged 80 or older with renal cell carcinoma.

CDR3 DNA: TGCAGTGCTAAATCGGTCCCAGAGCAGTTCTTC. Its translation: CSAKSVPEQFF. The chain couples TRBV20-1 to TRBJ2-1, with no clear D. CDR3 length: 11 residues. The V gene lost 4 bases and the J gene lost 10 bases, with 11 bases spanning the gap. Germline V gene data show CDR1 as DFQATT and CDR2 as SNEGSKA (reference sequence).

V usage is TRBV11-1 and J usage is TRBJ2-5; possibly TRBD2 for D (5 bases). Germline V gives CDR1 SGHAT, CDR2 FQDESV (reference sequence). V was trimmed by 5 bases and J by 4 bases, leaving 17 bases between them. This CDR3 has 15 amino acids. The CDR3 is CASSRWTGASETQYF. CDR3 DNA sequence: TGTGCCAGCAGCCGGTGGACTGGAGCATCAGAGACCCAGTACTTC.

This rearrangement joins TRBV2 to TRBJ2-2; D unresolved. Germline lookup yields CDR1 SNHLY and CDR2 FYNNEI. The germline V and J ends were trimmed by 6 bases and 1 base, with 6 bases remaining between them. The CDR3 is 13 residues long. CDR3 sequence reads: CASRPENTGELFF. The DNA of the CDR3 is TGTGCCAGCAGGCCCGAGAACACCGGGGAGCTGTTTTTT.

The rearrangement links TRBV18 to TRBJ1-1; perhaps TRBD1 as D (5 bases). V dropped 3 bases and J dropped 4 bases, with 6 bases sitting between them. The germline V gene has CDR1 KGHSH and CDR2 LQKENI. CDR3 size: 12 residues. The CDR3 DNA sequence: TGTGCCAGCTCACCTCAGGGCACTGAAGCTTTCTTT. Residues: CASSPQGTEAFF. Together with reference TRBV18 and TRBJ1-1, the CDR3 gives the full variable domain: NAGVMQNPRHLVRRRGQEARLRCSPMKGHSHVYWYRQLPEEGLKFMVYLQKENIIDESGMPKERFSAEFPKEGPSILRIQQVVRGDSAAYFCASSPQGTEAFFGQGTRLTVV.

The V call is TRBV6-1, the J call TRBJ1-3; no clear D. Germline assignment: CDR1 MNHNS and CDR2 SASEGT. The CDR3 has 14 residues. Trimming shortened V by 6 bases and J by 0 bases, and 9 bases separated the two germline ends. CDR3 bases: TGTGCCAGCAGCTTCGGGATCTCTGGAAACACCATATATTTT. Translated: CASSFGISGNTIYF.

This clone is labeled as medium-sized. The chain carries TRBV14 and TRBJ1-1, with 7 bases fitting TRBD1. CDR3 length: 14 residues. CDR1 SGHDN and CDR2 FVKESK come from the germline V gene. With 0 bases clipped from V and 6 bases from J, the junction kept 4 bases outside the gene matches. For the CDR3, the DNA is TGTGCCAGCAGCCAAGACCCGGGGACAGCTGAAGCTTTCTTT. Amino acid sequence: CASSQDPGTAEAFF.

This clone has just a few counts. The chain employs TRBV2 and TRBJ1-2, with TRBD1 as a possible D gene (6 bases). Germline V gives CDR1 SNHLY, CDR2 FYNNEI. Trimming left V 6 bases short and J 2 bases short, with 7 bases between. The CDR3 has 12 residues. DNA of the CDR3: TGTGCCAGCAGGGGACAAAACTATGGCTACACCTTC. The encoded protein is CASRGQNYGYTF.

The chain uses TRBV5-5 and TRBJ1-4, with D uncertain. Trimming took 0 bases from V and 8 from J, leaving 5 bases between them. The length of the CDR3 is 12 residues. Germline CDR1 reads SGHKS; CDR2 reads YYEKEE (reference sequence). In DNA form, the CDR3 reads TGTGCCAGCAGCTTGGATGGAGAAAAACTGTTTTTT. Amino acid sequence: CASSLDGEKLFF. Full variable domain (outside the CDR3, taken from reference TRBV5-5 and TRBJ1-4): DAGVTQSPTHLIKTRGQQVTLRCSPISGHKSVSWYQQVLGQGPQFIFQYYEKEERGRGNFPDRFSARQFPNYSSELNVNALLLGDSALYLCASSLDGEKLFFGSGTQLSVL.

This chain uses TRBV7-2 with TRBJ2-5; D uncertain. CDR3 length equals 13 residues. V shed 1 base and J shed 5 bases, with 8 bases lying between them. In germline, CDR1 is SGHTA, CDR2 FQGNSA. CDR3 DNA: TGTGCCAGCAGCTTAGAGAGCTTGGAGACCCAGTACTTC. Its translation is CASSLESLETQYF.

This rearrangement joins TRBV2 to TRBJ1-5, with a possible D match to TRBD1 (5 bases). The V gene's germline CDR1 is SNHLY and CDR2 FYNNEI. V was pared by 6 bases and J by 6 bases, with 12 bases between. This CDR3 has 13 amino acids. The CDR3 here is CASRQGVGQPQHF. The CDR3 coding sequence is TGTGCCAGCAGGCAGGGTGTGGGTCAGCCCCAGCATTTT. The variable domain in full, with the rest retrieved from reference TRBV2 and TRBJ1-5, is EPEVTQTPSHQVTQMGQEVILRCVPISNHLYFYWYRQILGQKVEFLVSFYNNEISEKSEIFDDQFSVERPDGSNFTLKIRSTKLEDSAMYFCASRQGVGQPQHFGDGTRLSIL.

This clone was observed a few times. This chain joins TRBV19 and TRBJ1-1; D perhaps matches TRBD1 (5 bases). CDR3 length equals 14 residues. Germline V CDR1 and CDR2: LNHDA, SQIVND (reference sequence). V lost 0 bases and J lost 4, with 9 bases in between. CDR3 amino acids: CASSIDLGGTEAFF. The CDR3, as DNA: TGTGCCAGTAGTATAGATTTGGGGGGCACTGAAGCTTTCTTT.

The V gene is TRBV7-8, the J gene TRBJ2-7; maybe TRBD1 (6 bases). V gave up 3 bases and J gave up 1 base, with 13 bases separating them. The CDR3 is 15 amino acids. Germline loops: CDR1 SGHVS, CDR2 FQNEAQ. DNA of the CDR3: TGTGCCAGCAGCTTCAGGACAGCGCTATCCTACGAGCAGTACTTC. The encoded protein is CASSFRTALSYEQYF.

The chain recombines TRBV9 with TRBJ1-2; 9 nucleotides line up with TRBD1. Trimming cost V 0 bases and J 3 bases; bases outside gene matches: 9. The CDR3 length is 17 residues. Germline values: CDR1 SGDLS, CDR2 YYNGEE. CDR3 protein: CASSVGNPGQGHYGYTF. DNA for the CDR3: TGTGCCAGCAGCGTAGGGAACCCGGGACAGGGCCACTATGGCTACACCTTC.